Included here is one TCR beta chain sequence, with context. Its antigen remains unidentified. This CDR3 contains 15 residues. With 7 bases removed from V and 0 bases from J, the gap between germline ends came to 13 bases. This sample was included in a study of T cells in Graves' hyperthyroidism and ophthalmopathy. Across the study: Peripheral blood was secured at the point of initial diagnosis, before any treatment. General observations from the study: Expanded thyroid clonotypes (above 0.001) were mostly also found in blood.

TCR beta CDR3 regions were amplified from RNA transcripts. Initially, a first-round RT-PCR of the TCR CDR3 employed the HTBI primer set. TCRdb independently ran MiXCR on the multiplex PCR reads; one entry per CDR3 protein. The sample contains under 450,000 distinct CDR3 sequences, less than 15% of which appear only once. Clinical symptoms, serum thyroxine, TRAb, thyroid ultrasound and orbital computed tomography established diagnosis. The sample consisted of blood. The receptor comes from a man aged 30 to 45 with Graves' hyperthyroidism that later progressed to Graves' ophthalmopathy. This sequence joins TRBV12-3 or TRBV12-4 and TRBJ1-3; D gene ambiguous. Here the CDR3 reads CASNHRRVSGNTIYF. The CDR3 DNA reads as TGTGCCAGCAACCACCGGAGAGTCTCTGGAAACACCATATATTTT.